The rows below give T cell receptor beta chains drawn from one sample of a study of OX40 agonist ivuxolimab in advanced cancers. Sequenced by immunoSEQ multiplex PCR; TCRdb stores in-frame clones only, minus some. The profile shows roughly 51,000 clones, 70% to 90% of them singletons. Sequenced material: CD4+ or CD8+ T cells sorted from blood, taken in a trial of the OX40 agonist ivuxolimab. The receptor set was obtained from an adult with an advanced solid tumor such as melanoma, head and neck, liver or kidney cancer. CDR3s include the opening cysteine and the closing phenylalanine or tryptophan. Fields, in order: D gene, clone size, V gene, J gene, CDR3 DNA, CDR3 protein. A D gene is named only where the DNA matches it firmly. Clone size is not always given. Where it is, it says once, few, many or a class for expanded clones.

.,.,TRBV6-6,TRBJ1-2,TGTGCCAGCAGCTCCGCATCGAGGGCTAACTATGGCTACACCTTC,CASSSASRANYGYTF
.,.,TRBV19,TRBJ2-2,TGTGCCAGTAGCTGGCAAGCGTGGGACACCGGGGAGCTGTTTTTT,CASSWQAWDTGELFF
.,few,TRBV10-3,TRBJ1-1,TGTGCCATCAGAGACGGGATCTCGGGGGGGCGCGGTACTGAAGCTTTCTTT,CAIRDGISGGRGTEAFF
.,.,TRBV2,TRBJ2-1,TGTGCCAGCAGTGAAGTAGCGGACCCCTACAATGAGCAGTTCTTC,CASSEVADPYNEQFF
.,.,TRBV7-8,TRBJ2-2,TGTGCCAGCAGCTCCGACAGCTACGGGGAGCTGTTTTTT,CASSSDSYGELFF
TRBD1,.,TRBV5-1,TRBJ1-1,TGCGCCAGCAGCTCGGGACAGGGGTACACTGAAGCTTTCTTT,CASSSGQGYTEAFF
.,.,TRBV29-1,TRBJ2-2,TGCAGCGTTGAATATTGGGGAGGAGGGGCGGCCGGGGAGCTGTTTTTT,CSVEYWGGGAAGELFF
.,.,TRBV4-3,TRBJ2-7,TGCGCCAGCAGCCCCGCCGCTATTAGCTCCTACGAGCAGTACTTC,CASSPAAISSYEQYF
.,.,TRBV7-9,TRBJ2-1,TGTGCCAGCAGCTTTAGTCTTACTCAGTTTGAGCAGTTCTTC,CASSFSLTQFEQFF
.,once,TRBV9,TRBJ2-1,TGTGCCAGCAGCGTTGTAGCGACCGCCTACAATGAGCAGTTCTTC,CASSVVATAYNEQFF
.,.,TRBV6-1,TRBJ2-5,TGTGCCAGCAGTGGCCTAACTCAAGAGACCCAGTACTTC,CASSGLTQETQYF
TRBD2,.,TRBV6-1,TRBJ2-1,TGTGCCAGCAGTGAGACTAGCCTCAGTATGGATGAGCAGTTCTTC,CASSETSLSMDEQFF
.,.,TRBV11-2,TRBJ2-5,TGTGCCAGCAGCCCAAGTTGGGGAAGCGCAGAGACCCAGTACTTC,CASSPSWGSAETQYF
TRBD1,.,TRBV5-4,TRBJ2-2,TGTGCCAGCAGCGGAGGGACAGGGGCCTTTACCGGGGAGCTGTTTTTT,CASSGGTGAFTGELFF